These 15 T cell receptor beta chains originate from one sample sequenced in a study of cytomegalovirus exposure and HLA in healthy donors. Vbeta (60) and Jbeta (13) primers were used in the PCR. The assay was immunoSEQ multiplex PCR, and TCRdb's table has in-frame clones only and misses some. The sample's table shows some 130,000 clones. The material sequenced was PBMCs. These receptors originate from a woman between 40 and 50 years old in good health and CMV-seropositive.

The chain carries TRBV2 and TRBJ1-5; unclear D gene. The germline gives CDR1 SNHLY, CDR2 FYNNEI. V shed 3 bases and J shed 6 bases, with 15 bases lying between them. The CDR3 contains 15 residues. CDR3 sequence: CASSDSQIQVQPQHF. The CDR3 nucleotides read TGTGCCAGCAGTGATAGTCAGATCCAGGTTCAGCCCCAGCATTTT.

The chain employs TRBV4-1 and TRBJ2-7; 7 bases line up with TRBD2. Per germline, CDR1 MGHRA and CDR2 YSYEKL. V lost 4 bases, J lost 2 bases, and 5 bases stayed unmatched. CDR3 length equals 14 residues. CDR3 in amino acids: CASSPPSGTYEQYF. The DNA for the CDR3 is TGCGCCAGCAGCCCCCCCAGCGGGACCTACGAGCAGTACTTC.

The V and J genes are TRBV6-1 and TRBJ2-7; TRBD2 aligns across 8 bases. Unmatched junction bases numbered 6, after V lost 3 bases and J lost 2 bases. From germline, CDR1 is MNHNS and CDR2 SASEGT. The CDR3 is made up of 15 amino acids. In DNA form, the CDR3 reads TGTGCCAGCAGTGATATCGGCGGGAGGCCCTACGAGCAGTACTTC. Translating gives CASSDIGGRPYEQYF.

The chain uses TRBV10-1 and TRBJ2-3; TRBD1 agrees at 9 bases. The CDR3 spans 16 residues. From germline, CDR1 is WNHNN and CDR2 SYGVQD (reference sequence). J lost 4 bases, V lost 3 bases, and 8 bases had no gene match. Here the CDR3 DNA reads TGCGCCAGCAGTGACCGCGGGGACAGGGTCCCAGATACGCAGTATTTT. Translation gives CASSDRGDRVPDTQYF.

The chain uses TRBV19 and TRBJ2-2, with 10 bases lining up with TRBD1. This CDR3 has 15 amino acids. CDR1 and CDR2 from the germline V gene are LNHDA and SQIVND (reference sequence). J lost 6 bases, V lost 0 bases, and 1 base had no gene match. The CDR3 here is CASSIEGTGAGELFF. CDR3 nucleotide sequence: TGTGCCAGTAGTATAGAGGGGACAGGGGCCGGGGAGCTGTTTTTT.

V usage is TRBV25-1 and J usage is TRBJ2-7, with TRBD1 identical over 7 bases. The CDR3 is 16 residues long. The junction had 13 bases not matched to a gene; V was cut back by 2 bases and J by 6 bases. The V gene's germline CDR1 is MGHDK and CDR2 SYGVNS. The CDR3 region is CASSEPNNSTGSEQYF. As DNA, the CDR3 is TGTGCCAGCAGTGAACCCAACAACTCGACAGGGTCCGAGCAGTACTTC.

This rearrangement joins TRBV5-1 to TRBJ2-2, with a possible D match to TRBD1 (5 bases). The CDR3 covers 14 residues. The V and J ends lost 0 bases and 7 bases respectively, with 10 bases between them. Germline CDR1 and CDR2: SGHRS and YFSETQ. The CDR3 sequence: CASSLGQGFGELFF. In nucleotides, the CDR3 is TGCGCCAGCAGCTTGGGGCAGGGATTCGGGGAGCTGTTTTTT.

On this clone: One junction end does not reproduce the germline sequence, and a read error may be involved. V usage is TRBV5-1 and J usage is TRBJ1-1, with TRBD1 identical over 7 bases. Germline V gene lookup returns CDR1 SGHRS and CDR2 YFSETQ. This CDR3 has 16 residues. The chain's CDR3 is CASSLASGTAYTEAFF. CDR3 sequence (DNA): TGCGCCAGCAGTTTGGCCTCCGGGACAGCATACACTGAAGCTTTCTTT.

V is TRBV18 and J is TRBJ2-6, with 8 bases aligning to TRBD2. Unmatched junction bases numbered 5, after V lost 1 base and J lost 0 bases. The CDR3 consists of 18 residues. Germline lookup yields CDR1 KGHSH and CDR2 LQKENI. CDR3 nucleotide sequence: TGTGCCAGCTCACCACTAGCGGGACCCATCTCTGGGGCCAACGTCCTGACTTTC. Encoded protein: CASSPLAGPISGANVLTF.

The chain employs TRBV6-5 and TRBJ1-6; perhaps TRBD1 as D (6 bases). V lost 8 bases and J lost 7, with 12 bases in between. The germline CDR1 and CDR2 sequences are MNHEY and SVGAGI. CDR3 size: 13 residues. CDR3 protein: CASARQGNSPLHF. The CDR3 nucleotides read TGTGCCAGCGCGAGGCAGGGGAATTCACCCCTCCACTTT.

The J gene is TRBJ2-2, the V gene TRBV18; TRBD1 is a possible D gene (5 bases). The length of the CDR3 is 15 residues. The germline V and J ends were trimmed by 2 bases and 4 bases, with 11 bases remaining between them. Germline assignment: CDR1 KGHSH and CDR2 LQKENI. CDR3 protein: CASSPEQDSTGELFF. CDR3 DNA sequence: TGTGCCAGCTCACCAGAACAAGACAGCACCGGGGAGCTGTTTTTT.

The J gene is TRBJ1-6, the V gene TRBV25-1; no clear D gene. CDR3 length: 14 residues. The V gene lost 6 bases and the J gene lost 6 bases, with 12 bases spanning the gap. In germline, CDR1 is MGHDK, CDR2 SYGVNS. CDR3 in amino acids: CASSPDKINSPLHF. The DNA of the CDR3 is TGTGCCAGCAGCCCCGACAAAATTAATTCACCCCTCCACTTT.

The chain uses TRBV7-3 and TRBJ2-1, with 7 bases fitting TRBD1. The V gene end was trimmed by 1 base and the J gene end by 1 base; junction bases not matched to a gene: 10. This CDR3 contains 18 residues. Germline-derived CDR1 and CDR2 are SGHTA and FQGTGA. CDR3 nucleotides: TGTGCCAGCAGCTTAAAGTCGGGACAGAGAATATCCTACAATGAGCAGTTCTTC. It yields the protein CASSLKSGQRISYNEQFF. The whole variable domain, remainder taken from reference TRBV7-3 and TRBJ2-1, is GAGVSQTPSNKVTEKGKYVELRCDPISGHTALYWYRQSLGQGPEFLIYFQGTGAADDSGLPNDRFFAVRPEGSVSTLKIQRTERGDSAVYLCASSLKSGQRISYNEQFFGPGTRLTVL.

The rearrangement joins TRBV29-1 to TRBJ2-7, with D perhaps TRBD1 (6 bases). V was trimmed by 6 bases and J by 3 bases, leaving 12 bases between them. CDR3 length: 12 amino acids. CDR1 SQVTM and CDR2 ANQGSEA come from the germline V gene. The CDR3 spells CSVGAGIYEQYF. CDR3 nucleotide sequence: TGCAGCGTGGGGGCTGGAATCTACGAGCAGTACTTC.

The V gene is TRBV9, the J gene TRBJ2-6; D not certain. The CDR3 is 14 amino acids. The V gene's germline CDR1 is SGDLS and CDR2 YYNGEE. Between the trimmed V and J ends, which lost 4 bases and 1 base, there was a span of 6 bases. CDR3 region: CASSPTSGANVLTF. In nucleotides, the CDR3 is TGTGCCAGCAGCCCCACTTCTGGGGCCAACGTCCTGACTTTC. Supplemented by reference TRBV9 and TRBJ2-6, the full variable domain reads DSGVTQTPKHLITATGQRVTLRCSPRSGDLSVYWYQQSLDQGLQFLIQYYNGEERAKGNILERFSAQQFPDLHSELNLSSLELGDSALYFCASSPTSGANVLTFGAGSRLTVL.